The 5 T cell receptor beta chains presented below share a single source sample, sequenced in a study of blood T cell repertoires in COVID-19. Method: immunoSEQ multiplex PCR; TCRdb's copy keeps in-frame clones and lacks some. The data hold 70,000 to 85,000 clones, with 90% observed a single time. The sample was peripheral blood. These receptors were taken from a human donor in a cohort sampled during active COVID-19.

The chain is built from TRBV9 and TRBJ2-1, with TRBD2 identical over 7 bases. V shed 0 bases, J shed 5 bases, and the junction held 8 bases outside the gene matches. CDR1 and CDR2 from the germline V gene are SGDLS and YYNGEE. The CDR3 contains 16 residues. CDR3 bases: TGTGCCAGCAGCGTAGGGGGAGGACTAGTCAACAATGAGCAGTTCTTC. Its translation: CASSVGGGLVNNEQFF.

This clone was recorded a few times. The CDR3 loop reads CASSQGGSEAFF. CDR3 DNA sequence: TGTGCCAGCAGCCAAGGGGGCAGTGAAGCTTTCTTT. This chain joins TRBV14 and TRBJ1-1; D is perhaps TRBD1 (5 bases). Germline V lookup: CDR1 SGHDN, CDR2 FVKESK. The CDR3 spans 12 residues. Trimming took 1 base from V and 7 from J, leaving 7 bases between them.

The table lists this clone with a few counts. The chain couples TRBV20-1 to TRBJ1-2, with unresolved D. CDR1 is DFQATT, CDR2 SNEGSKA, per germline (reference sequence). This CDR3 spans 14 amino acids. CDR3 in amino acids: CRASSVLDPYGYTF. CDR3 nucleotide sequence: TGCAGGGCAAGTTCGGTCCTAGACCCCTATGGCTACACCTTC.

The chain combines TRBV2 with TRBJ2-7; D gene ambiguous. CDR3 size: 13 residues. Germline CDR1 is SNHLY and CDR2 is FYNNEI. V lost 4 bases to trimming and J lost 0 bases, with 7 bases between them. The CDR3 reads CASSALSSYEQYF. The CDR3 DNA reads TGTGCCAGCAGTGCGCTTAGCTCCTACGAGCAGTACTTC.

The V and J genes are TRBV7-2 and TRBJ2-2; 11 bases map to TRBD2. Germline loops: CDR1 SGHTA, CDR2 FQGNSA. The CDR3 has 15 residues. Trimming at V came to 5 bases and at J to 6 bases, leaving 5 bases not matched to a gene. CDR3 sequence: CASSLTSGRPGELFF. The CDR3 coding sequence is TGTGCCAGCAGCCTCACTAGCGGGAGACCCGGGGAGCTGTTTTTT.